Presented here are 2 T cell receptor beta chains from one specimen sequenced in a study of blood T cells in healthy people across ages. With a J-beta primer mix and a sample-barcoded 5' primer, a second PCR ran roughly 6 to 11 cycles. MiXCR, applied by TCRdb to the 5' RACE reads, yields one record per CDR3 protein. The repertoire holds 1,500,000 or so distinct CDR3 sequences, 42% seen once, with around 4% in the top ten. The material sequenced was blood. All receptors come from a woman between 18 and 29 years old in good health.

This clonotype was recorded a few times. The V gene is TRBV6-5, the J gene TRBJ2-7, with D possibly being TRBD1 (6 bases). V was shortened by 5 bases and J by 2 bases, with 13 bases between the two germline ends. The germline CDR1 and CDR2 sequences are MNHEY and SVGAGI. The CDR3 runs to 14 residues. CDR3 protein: CASSPRDIPYEQYF. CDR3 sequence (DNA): TGTGCCAGCAGTCCCCGGGACATACCCTACGAGCAGTACTTC.

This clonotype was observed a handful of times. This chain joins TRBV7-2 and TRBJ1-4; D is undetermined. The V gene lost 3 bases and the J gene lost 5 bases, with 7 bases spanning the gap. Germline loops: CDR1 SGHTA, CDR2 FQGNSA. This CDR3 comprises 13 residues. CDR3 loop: CASSFWMNEKLFF. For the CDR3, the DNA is TGTGCCAGCAGCTTCTGGATGAATGAAAAACTGTTTTTT. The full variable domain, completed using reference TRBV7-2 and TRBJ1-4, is GAGVSQSPSNKVTEKGKDVELRCDPISGHTALYWYRQSLGQGLEFLIYFQGNSAPDKSGLPSDRFSAERTGGSVSTLTIQRTQQEDSAVYLCASSFWMNEKLFFGSGTQLSVL.